What follows describes a single T cell receptor beta chain. Its antigen is not known. This specimen belongs to a study of T cell responses to AZD1222 COVID-19 vaccine. General study results and limits: Donors, mostly white British, included more females; clonal diversity was possibly underestimated.

TCRdb keeps only in-frame clones here, not all; method: immunoSEQ multiplex PCR. The sample has about 210,000 clones; around 92% are singletons. This CDR3 has 14 residues. V lost 2 bases, J lost 6 bases, and 7 bases stayed unmatched. From germline, CDR1 is KGHSH and CDR2 LQKENI. The material was peripheral blood, obtained on day 0 of AZD1222 vaccination. The V gene is TRBV18, the J gene TRBJ2-7; 7 bases line up with TRBD1. The TCR comes from an adult in good health. The CDR3 spells CASSPRTGSLEQYF. The CDR3 nucleotides read TGTGCCAGCTCACCAAGGACAGGCAGCCTCGAGCAGTACTTC. The whole variable domain, remainder taken from reference TRBV18 and TRBJ2-7, is NAGVMQNPRHLVRRRGQEARLRCSPMKGHSHVYWYRQLPEEGLKFMVYLQKENIIDESGMPKERFSAEFPKEGPSILRIQQVVRGDSAAYFCASSPRTGSLEQYFGPGTRLTVT.